This T cell receptor (beta chain) was sequenced for a study of CD8+ T cells in alopecia areata. Whole-study findings and limits: Numerous clones, expanded in lesions, remained in scalp and blood during tofacitinib.

With 8 bases removed from V and 8 bases from J, the gap between germline ends came to 25 bases. Germline V gene sequence: CDR1 LNHDA, CDR2 SQIVND (reference sequence). This CDR3 region has 16 residues. In regard to this clone: Antigen unknown.

Treatment specified: oral pan-JAK inhibitor, 5-10 mg twice daily. RNA extraction was followed by reverse transcription into cDNA, which acted as the sequencing template. Here immunoSEQ multiplex PCR was the method, and the copy in TCRdb shows in-frame clones only, minus some. The table lists some 180,000 clones, less than 70% of them singletons. The gene calls are TRBV19 and TRBJ2-1; either TRBD1 or TRBD2 may supply D (6 bases each). The starting material was CD8+ T cells sorted from blood, obtained at week 24, from a patient treated with tofacitinib. The receptor was derived from a human donor with alopecia areata. DNA for the CDR3: TGTGCCAGTGGCGGTAGGGGGGAAGGTTCCCGCGATGAGCAGTTCTTC. Its protein product is CASGGRGEGSRDEQFF.